The text below deals with one T cell receptor beta chain. The sample originates from a study of shared clonotypes between healthy human individuals. Some clones are missing from TCRdb's copy, which holds only in-frame ones; the method was immunoSEQ multiplex PCR. Among over 700,000 clones listed, 55% to 80% were seen once. Germline loops: CDR1 LNHDA, CDR2 SQIVND (reference sequence). This CDR3 spans 15 amino acids. J lost 6 bases, V lost 7 bases, and 7 bases had no gene match. This chain uses TRBV19 with TRBJ1-5, with 12 bases aligning to TRBD1. This TCR derives from a woman aged 25 to 39 in good health. The sequencing sample was made of memory CD4+ T cells sorted from blood. Subset of the sample: CD45RA-negative fraction. The CDR3 region has the DNA TGTGCCAGTAACACGGGACAGGGGGCTCGTCAGCCCCAGCATTTT. Its protein is CASNTGQGARQPQHF.